These T cell receptor beta chains were read from a single sample in a study of cytomegalovirus exposure and HLA in healthy donors. Profiling relied on immunoSEQ multiplex PCR, and the TCRdb table lists in-frame clones only, not all of them. The sample lists some 250,000 clones, about 86% seen once, with 0.95% to 1.5% in the top ten. Sequences were obtained from PBMCs. All receptors come from a woman between 25 and 40 years old in good health and CMV-seropositive. Both conserved end residues are part of each CDR3. The D gene is left open where the match is weak. Clone size is stated in some rows and not others, as once, few, many or a class when expanded.

clone size,J gene,D gene,V gene,CDR3 protein,CDR3 DNA
-,TRBJ1-1,-,TRBV10-3,CAISRTGYTEAFF,TGTGCCATCAGTCGCACAGGGTACACTGAAGCTTTCTTT
-,TRBJ2-7,TRBD1,TRBV27,CASSSRQGPAYEQYF,TGTGCCAGCAGTTCGAGACAGGGGCCAGCCTACGAGCAGTACTTC
once,TRBJ1-1,-,TRBV11-2,CASSFSDRNTEAFF,TGTGCCAGCAGCTTCTCCGACAGGAACACTGAAGCTTTCTTT
-,TRBJ2-7,-,TRBV14,CASSPRTREQYF,TGTGCCAGCAGCCCCCGGACTCGAGAGCAGTACTTC
-,TRBJ1-3,-,TRBV28,CASSPTGTGGNTIYF,TGTGCCAGCAGTCCAACAGGCACCGGTGGAAACACCATATATTTT
few,TRBJ2-7,TRBD2,TRBV2,CASSYPGLAGDEQYF,TGTGCCAGCAGTTATCCGGGACTAGCGGGAGACGAGCAGTACTTC
-,TRBJ1-4,-,TRBV19,CASSIGVTTNEKLFF,TGTGCCAGTAGTATCGGGGTGACGACTAATGAAAAACTGTTTTTT
-,TRBJ1-3,TRBD1,TRBV15,CATSRDPDRGRGNTIYF,TGTGCCACCAGCAGAGATCCAGACAGGGGGCGCGGAAACACCATATATTTT
-,TRBJ2-5,-,TRBV5-1,CASSLVQGEETQYF,TGCGCCAGCAGCTTGGTACAGGGTGAGGAGACCCAGTACTTC
-,TRBJ2-2,TRBD1,TRBV6-5,CASRGQGRAGELFF,TGTGCCAGCCGGGGACAGGGGAGGGCCGGGGAGCTGTTTTTT
-,TRBJ2-2,TRBD2,TRBV5-1,CASSLGLAGNTGELFF,TGCGCCAGCAGCTTGGGTCTAGCGGGAAACACCGGGGAGCTGTTTTTT